This TCR beta chain was identified during a study of blood T cell repertoires in COVID-19. Data came from immunoSEQ multiplex PCR; TCRdb stores just in-frame clones and leaves some out. The sample consists of 130,000 to 150,000 clones, 87% of them appearing once. Germline V CDR1 and CDR2: LNHDA, SQIVND (reference sequence). The V end lost 5 bases, the J end lost 4 bases, and 17 bases lay between the germline ends. The CDR3 is 15 residues long. This chain links TRBV19 with TRBJ1-2; maybe TRBD1 (6 bases). The sample was peripheral blood. The sequence came from a man aged 50-59 years who had recovered from COVID-19. Written as DNA, the CDR3 is TGTGCCAGTAGTCCATCGATCCAGGGGACCTATGGCTACACCTTC. It yields the protein CASSPSIQGTYGYTF. The full variable domain, with the rest looked up from reference TRBV19 and TRBJ1-2, is DGGITQSPKYLFRKEGQNVTLSCEQNLNHDAMYWYRQDPGQGLRLIYYSQIVNDFQKGDIAEGYSVSREKKESFPLTVTSAQKNPTAFYLCASSPSIQGTYGYTFGSGTRLTVV.